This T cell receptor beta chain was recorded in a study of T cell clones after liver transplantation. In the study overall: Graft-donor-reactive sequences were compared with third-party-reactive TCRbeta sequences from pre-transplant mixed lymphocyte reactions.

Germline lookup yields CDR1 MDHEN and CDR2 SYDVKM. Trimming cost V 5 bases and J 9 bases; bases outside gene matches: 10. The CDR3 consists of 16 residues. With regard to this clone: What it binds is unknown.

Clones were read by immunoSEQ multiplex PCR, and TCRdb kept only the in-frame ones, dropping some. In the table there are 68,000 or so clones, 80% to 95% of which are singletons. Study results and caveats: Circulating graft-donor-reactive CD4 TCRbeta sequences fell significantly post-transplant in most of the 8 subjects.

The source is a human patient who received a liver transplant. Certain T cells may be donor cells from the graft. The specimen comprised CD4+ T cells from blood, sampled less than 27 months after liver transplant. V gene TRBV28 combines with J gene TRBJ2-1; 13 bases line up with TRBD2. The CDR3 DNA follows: TGTGCCAGCAGTGTCCCCGGACTAGCGGGGGCACGTGAGCAGTTCTTC. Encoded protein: CASSVPGLAGAREQFF.